Listed below are T cell receptor beta chains from one sample, sequenced in a study of blood T cell repertoires in COVID-19. Data came from immunoSEQ multiplex PCR; TCRdb stores just in-frame clones and leaves some out. The sample comprises a few hundred thousand clones, about 89% of which are singletons, and more than 1% rests with the top ten. The sequenced material came from peripheral blood. The receptors derive from a man in his forties or fifties with acute or convalescent COVID-19. The CDR3 runs from the conserved cysteine through the conserved F or W. A D gene is named only where the DNA matches it firmly. Clone sizes are given selectively: once, few, many, or a class where the clone is expanded.

CDR3 length,J gene,clone size,D gene,V gene,CDR3 protein,CDR3 DNA
15,TRBJ2-5,.,.,TRBV29-1,CSVELPQGQPGTQYF,TGCAGCGTTGAATTACCCCAAGGACAGCCAGGGACCCAGTACTTC
13,TRBJ2-3,.,TRBD2,TRBV25-1,CASSEFGGNTQYF,TGTGCCAGCAGTGAATTCGGGGGGAATACGCAGTATTTT
13,TRBJ2-7,.,TRBD2,TRBV7-3,CASSTTGGNEQYF,TGTGCCAGCAGCACCACGGGGGGGAACGAGCAGTACTTC
14,TRBJ1-5,.,.,TRBV9,CASSADSQNQPQHF,TGTGCCAGCAGCGCGGACAGCCAAAATCAGCCCCAGCATTTT
19,TRBJ1-6,.,.,TRBV11-3,CASSPNNKRMATYNSPLHF,TGTGCCAGCAGCCCAAACAATAAGAGGATGGCAACCTATAATTCACCCCTCCACTTT
13,TRBJ2-7,.,.,TRBV6-5,CASSYRRSYEQYF,TGTGCCAGCAGTTACCGGAGGAGCTACGAGCAGTACTTC
11,TRBJ1-1,once,.,TRBV30,CAWSLGSEAFF,TGTGCCTGGAGTCTGGGCTCTGAAGCTTTCTTT
11,TRBJ2-2,once,TRBD1,TRBV27,CASREGGELFF,TGTGCCAGTCGAGAAGGGGGCGAGCTGTTTTTT
15,TRBJ2-2,.,.,TRBV12-5,CASGLVLGGTGELFF,TGTGCTAGTGGTTTGGTACTGGGGGGAACCGGGGAGCTGTTTTTT
13,TRBJ1-1,few,.,TRBV28,CASSFPQLVEAFF,TGTGCCAGCAGTTTCCCCCAACTGGTTGAAGCTTTCTTT
15,TRBJ2-7,.,.,TRBV7-9,CASSLNERPDYEQYF,TGTGCCAGCAGCTTGAACGAGAGGCCAGACTACGAGCAGTACTTC
14,TRBJ1-2,.,.,TRBV5-4,CASSLVSGSYGYTF,TGTGCCAGCAGCTTGGTTTCGGGATCCTATGGCTACACCTTC
17,TRBJ1-5,.,.,TRBV28,CASSASQGGRDNQPQHF,TGTGCCAGCAGTGCCTCCCAGGGAGGCAGGGACAATCAGCCCCAGCATTTT
13,TRBJ1-6,.,.,TRBV6-5,CASSYSRVAPLHF,TGTGCCAGCAGTTACTCGAGGGTTGCACCCCTCCACTTT
15,TRBJ2-7,.,.,TRBV7-2,CASSQQGLGPYEQYF,TGTGCCAGCAGCCAACAGGGCCTGGGCCCCTACGAGCAGTACTTC
12,TRBJ1-2,.,.,TRBV28,CASSFAGRGYTF,TGTGCCAGCAGTTTCGCGGGTAGGGGCTACACCTTC
15,TRBJ1-4,.,TRBD1,TRBV27,CASSFYGTDNEKLFF,TGTGCCAGCAGTTTTTATGGGACAGACAATGAAAAACTGTTTTTT
15,TRBJ2-7,.,.,TRBV28,CASSSLSGVGYEQYF,TGTGCCAGCAGCTCGCTTTCGGGAGTCGGCTACGAGCAGTACTTC
13,TRBJ2-3,.,TRBD1,TRBV6-5,CASQGDGTDTQYF,TGTGCCAGCCAGGGGGACGGAACAGATACGCAGTATTTT
14,TRBJ1-2,.,.,TRBV19,CASSIPRRAYGYTF,TGTGCCAGTAGTATCCCCAGGAGGGCCTATGGCTACACCTTC
12,TRBJ2-1,.,.,TRBV30,CAWRDNGNEQFF,TGTGCCTGGAGGGACAATGGCAATGAGCAGTTCTTC
16,TRBJ2-7,.,.,TRBV6-2/TRBV6-3,CASSLNAFQRGGGQYF,TGTGCCAGCAGCCTGAACGCCTTTCAGCGAGGTGGCGGGCAGTACTTC
16,TRBJ2-3,.,TRBD2,TRBV7-2,CASSSRLAGEPDTQYF,TGTGCCAGCAGCTCCAGACTAGCGGGAGAACCAGATACGCAGTATTTT
15,TRBJ2-1,once,.,TRBV7-8,CASSLAFRDNFPKFF,TGTGCCAGCAGCTTAGCTTTTCGGGACAACTTCCCAAAGTTCTTC
14,TRBJ2-1,.,.,TRBV28,CASSLRDLDNEQFF,TGTGCCAGCAGTTTACGGGACTTAGACAATGAGCAGTTCTTC
17,TRBJ2-7,once,.,TRBV28,CASSRWTLLNYTYEQYF,TGTGCCAGCAGTCGTTGGACTCTTTTAAACTATACCTACGAGCAGTACTTC
13,TRBJ1-1,.,TRBD1,TRBV6-5,CASRPTGVTEAFF,TGTGCCAGCAGACCGACAGGGGTTACTGAAGCTTTCTTT
19,TRBJ2-3,.,TRBD1,TRBV7-2,CASSLVGGTGGQGTDTQYF,TGTGCCAGCAGCTTAGTAGGGGGGACAGGGGGCCAGGGCACAGATACGCAGTATTTT
15,TRBJ2-3,once,TRBD2,TRBV4-2,CASSLRLAGGYSQYF,TGTGCCAGCAGCCTCAGACTAGCGGGGGGGTACTCGCAGTATTTT
14,TRBJ2-3,.,.,TRBV7-3,CASSPNWGPDTQYF,TGTGCCAGCAGCCCCAATTGGGGGCCAGATACGCAGTATTTT
14,TRBJ2-5,.,.,TRBV6-2/TRBV6-3,CASSYGGGRKTQYF,TGTGCCAGCAGTTATGGGGGGGGCCGAAAGACCCAGTACTTC
12,TRBJ2-1,.,TRBD1,TRBV2,CASSGQTNEQFF,TGTGCCAGCTCGGGACAGACCAATGAGCAGTTCTTC
23,TRBJ2-1,few,TRBD2,TRBV10-3,CAISVRQQRPGLAGGPINNEQFF,TGTGCCATCAGTGTTCGCCAGCAAAGACCGGGACTAGCGGGAGGGCCTATAAACAATGAGCAGTTCTTC
13,TRBJ1-1,.,TRBD1,TRBV7-2,CASSRTGDTEAFF,TGTGCCAGCAGTCGGACAGGGGACACTGAAGCTTTCTTT
16,TRBJ1-2,.,TRBD1,TRBV5-4,CASSLVYTGTDYGYTF,TGTGCCAGCAGCTTGGTGTATACCGGGACAGACTATGGCTACACCTTC
14,TRBJ1-3,few,.,TRBV5-4,CASSTGTRGNTIYF,TGTGCCAGCAGCACGGGGACACGTGGAAACACCATATATTTT
11,TRBJ1-2,few,.,TRBV16,CASSPSEGYTF,TGTGCCAGCAGCCCCTCCGAGGGCTACACCTTC
15,TRBJ2-1,.,TRBD1,TRBV10-2,CASSSQGAYYNEQFF,TGCGCCAGCAGTTCACAGGGGGCCTACTACAATGAGCAGTTCTTC
17,TRBJ1-1,.,.,TRBV4-2,CASSHDKLRNLNTEAFF,TGTGCCAGCAGCCACGACAAACTCAGGAACCTGAACACTGAAGCTTTCTTT
12,TRBJ2-7,.,.,TRBV24-1,CATSERGYEQYF,TGTGCCACCAGTGAAAGGGGTTACGAGCAGTACTTC
16,TRBJ2-1,.,TRBD2,TRBV19,CASRDFSGELNNEQFF,TGTGCCAGTAGAGACTTCAGCGGGGAATTGAACAATGAGCAGTTCTTC
16,TRBJ2-1,once,.,TRBV5-1,CASSLTGRAVNNEQFF,TGCGCCAGCAGCTTGACTGGGAGAGCCGTTAACAATGAGCAGTTCTTC
14,TRBJ2-4,.,.,TRBV7-9,CASSLGQEKNIQYF,TGTGCCAGCAGCTTAGGCCAGGAAAAAAACATTCAGTACTTC
15,TRBJ1-1,.,TRBD1,TRBV6-6,CASSRQGVENTEAFF,TGTGCCAGCAGTCGACAGGGTGTGGAGAACACTGAAGCTTTCTTT
15,TRBJ1-5,.,.,TRBV6-6,CASSKTGYGNQPQHF,TGTGCCAGCAGCAAAACAGGGTACGGCAATCAGCCCCAGCATTTT
14,TRBJ2-2,.,.,TRBV4-1,CASSQAINTGELFF,TGCGCCAGCAGCCAAGCCATTAACACCGGGGAGCTGTTTTTT
14,TRBJ2-1,.,TRBD1,TRBV28,CASSLQDRANEQFF,TGTGCCAGCAGTTTACAGGACAGGGCAAATGAGCAGTTCTTC
16,TRBJ2-1,.,TRBD2,TRBV9,CASSVNPAGDNNEQFF,TGTGCCAGCAGCGTCAACCCTGCGGGAGACAACAATGAGCAGTTCTTC
12,TRBJ2-6,.,.,TRBV5-1,CASSSDWGVLTF,TGCGCCAGCAGCTCGGACTGGGGCGTCCTGACTTTC
14,TRBJ2-7,.,.,TRBV27,CASSLSGALYEQYF,TGTGCCAGCAGTTTATCGGGGGCGCTCTACGAGCAGTACTTC
16,TRBJ2-1,.,TRBD2,TRBV7-8,CASSLGSTSGPNEQFF,TGTGCCAGCAGCTTGGGTTCGACTAGCGGACCTAATGAGCAGTTCTTC
17,TRBJ2-6,.,TRBD2,TRBV19,CASSTLAGGSGANVLTF,TGTGCCAGTAGTACACTAGCGGGAGGCTCTGGGGCCAACGTCCTGACTTTC